The next 30 T cell receptor beta chains were all read from a single sample in a study of T cells expressing NK-cell markers. With the 5' RACE reads reprocessed, TCRdb shows one record per CDR3 protein and no DNA. Reported are about 460,000 distinct CDR3 sequences; the ten largest clones contain about 1.5%. Sequencing input: blood T cells: a sorted CD56 or NKG2C T cell subset, CD4+ or CD8+ T cells, or bulk PBMC T cells (not recorded which). These receptors all come from a woman aged 50 to 60 in good health.

J is TRBJ2-1 and V is TRBV11-2; as DNA is missing, the TRBD1 call by TCRdb cannot be tested. Germline CDR1 reads SGHAT; CDR2 reads FQNNGV. The CDR3 has 13 residues. The CDR3 is CASSGAGRGEQFF.

The CDR3 loop is CASSVVDRSSANTGELFF. This chain connects TRBV9 to TRBJ2-2; TCRdb proposes TRBD1, but this gene call is untestable without DNA. The germline V gene encodes CDR1 SGDLS and CDR2 YYNGEE. The CDR3 sequence is 18 residues long.

The V and J genes are TRBV11-2 and TRBJ2-3; TCRdb proposes TRBD2, but this gene call is untestable without DNA. From germline, CDR1 is SGHAT and CDR2 FQNNGV. This CDR3 has 16 amino acids. Here the CDR3 reads CASSPLREGRKDTQYF.

The chain employs TRBV24-1 and TRBJ2-2; TCRdb indicates TRBD1, and absent DNA this call remains unverified. CDR3 length: 16 residues. From germline, CDR1 is KGHDR and CDR2 SFDVKD. The CDR3 spells CATSAVTGRDTGELFF.

The CDR3 protein is CSVSDAKNTEAFF. The chain couples TRBV29-1 to TRBJ1-1. Germline V gene data show CDR1 as SQVTM and CDR2 as ANQGSEA. This CDR3 is built from 13 residues.

The chain recombines TRBV20-1 with TRBJ2-7. The germline CDR1 and CDR2 sequences are DFQATT and SNEGSKA (reference sequence). The CDR3 covers 15 residues. CDR3 amino acids: CSAPIGPFASYEQYF.

V and J are TRBV7-3 and TRBJ2-2; TCRdb proposes TRBD1, but this gene call is untestable without DNA. Germline V CDR1 and CDR2: SGHTA, FQGTGA. The CDR3 has 15 amino acids. The CDR3 sequence is CASSFGDRATGELFF.

The chain links TRBV5-6 to TRBJ2-3; checking the TCRdb D call of TRBD2 is not possible without DNA. The CDR3 is made up of 18 amino acids. The germline V gene has CDR1 SGHDT and CDR2 YYEEEE. The CDR3 protein is CASSPSVGPPLKANTQYF.

The CDR3 region is CASSPRSAGGLTEQFF. V gene TRBV7-3 combines with J gene TRBJ2-1; TCRdb outputs TRBD2, but without DNA this stays unchecked. This CDR3 contains 16 residues. Germline V CDR1 and CDR2: SGHTA, FQGTGA.

V is TRBV11-2 and J is TRBJ2-1; with no DNA, the TCRdb D assignment of TRBD2 cannot be verified. The germline CDR1 and CDR2 sequences are SGHAT and FQNNGV. This CDR3 region has 16 residues. CDR3 sequence reads: CASSPFDPREGNEQFF.

The gene calls are TRBV11-2 and TRBJ2-1; TCRdb's D call, TRBD1, is unchecked because there is no DNA. Germline loops: CDR1 SGHAT, CDR2 FQNNGV. CDR3 length: 16 residues. The CDR3 spells CASSSFLAAPSNEQFF.

V is TRBV6-5 and J is TRBJ1-5. CDR1 and CDR2 from the germline V gene are MNHEY and SVGAGI. This CDR3 has 13 residues. CDR3 loop: CASSYRTNQPQHF.

CDR3: CASSYTLTGAGNTIYF. The chain combines TRBV6-5 with TRBJ1-3; no DNA is available, so the TRBD1 call from TCRdb remains unchecked. Germline V gene lookup returns CDR1 MNHEY and CDR2 SVGAGI. This CDR3 is 16 amino acids long.

The chain combines TRBV27 with TRBJ1-1; TCRdb outputs TRBD1, but without DNA this stays unchecked. Germline loops: CDR1 MNHEY, CDR2 SMNVEV (reference sequence). The CDR3 has 13 residues. This CDR3 reads CASSRDRVQLAFF.

This chain connects TRBV29-1 to TRBJ2-1; TCRdb designates TRBD1, a call that cannot be tested without DNA. The CDR3 consists of 14 residues. CDR1 SQVTM and CDR2 ANQGSEA come from the germline V gene. The CDR3 is CSVDTTGMHNEQFF.

The CDR3: CASSPLGQGLAGAEQFF. The rearrangement links TRBV18 to TRBJ2-1; TCRdb gives TRBD1 as the D gene, but with no DNA this cannot be confirmed. CDR1 is KGHSH, CDR2 LQKENI, per germline. There are 17 residues in the CDR3.

The V and J genes are TRBV12-3 or TRBV12-4 and TRBJ1-3. The CDR3 covers 14 residues. The CDR3 protein is CASNRGLTGNTIYF.

The CDR3 protein is CASSWASGNTIYF. The genes are TRBV7-9 and TRBJ1-3. CDR1 SEHNR and CDR2 FQNEAQ come from the germline V gene (reference sequence). The CDR3 covers 13 residues. The whole variable domain, remainder taken from reference TRBV7-9 and TRBJ1-3, is DTGVSQNPRHKITKRGQNVTFRCDPISEHNRLYWYRQTLGQGPEFLTYFQNEAQLEKSRLLSDRFSAERPKGSFSTLEIQRTEQGDSAMYLCASSWASGNTIYFGEGSWLTVV.

The chain couples TRBV29-1 to TRBJ2-1; no DNA is available, so the TRBD1 call from TCRdb remains unchecked. CDR3 length: 17 amino acids. The germline CDR1 and CDR2 sequences are SQVTM and ANQGSEA. CDR3 loop: CSVVDSFSGSSYNEQFF.

V gene TRBV19 combines with J gene TRBJ2-3; TCRdb's assignment of TRBD1 cannot be checked, as there is no DNA. The CDR3 runs to 15 residues. Germline CDR1 reads LNHDA; CDR2 reads SQIVND (reference sequence). The CDR3 sequence is CRIRLGGVGPDTQYF.

V and J are TRBV29-1 and TRBJ2-2; TCRdb gives TRBD1 as the D gene, but with no DNA this cannot be confirmed. CDR3 length: 14 residues. In germline, CDR1 is SQVTM, CDR2 ANQGSEA. The CDR3 reads CSVGGGMTGGELFF.

The chain carries TRBV12-5 and TRBJ1-1; the D call of TRBD1 rests on TCRdb alone, since no DNA is present to check it. Germline CDR1 reads LGHNT; CDR2 reads FRNRAP. There are 16 residues in the CDR3. The CDR3 reads CASGPRTPGMNTEAFF.

This chain uses TRBV25-1 with TRBJ2-3; the TRBD2 assignment by TCRdb is unverifiable without DNA. This CDR3 region has 16 residues. The germline CDR1 and CDR2 sequences are MGHDK and SYGVNS. CDR3 amino acids: CASSSFQAGSTDTQYF.

The gene calls are TRBV11-2 and TRBJ1-2; checking the TCRdb D call of TRBD1 is not possible without DNA. The CDR3 totals 14 residues. Germline V gene data show CDR1 as SGHAT and CDR2 as FQNNGV. This CDR3 reads CASSLDPRGIGYTF.

The V gene is TRBV7-3, the J gene TRBJ1-1. CDR1 is SGHTA and CDR2 is FQGTGA in the germline V gene. CDR3 length equals 13 residues. The CDR3 sequence is CASSSPTSQEAFF.

The rearrangement uses TRBV10-3 and TRBJ2-1; TCRdb proposes TRBD1, but this gene call is untestable without DNA. The CDR3 length is 14 residues. Germline V gene sequence: CDR1 ENHRY, CDR2 SYGVKD. This CDR3 reads CATKLGQGINEQFF.

This rearrangement joins TRBV5-1 to TRBJ1-2. Germline CDR1 SGHRS, CDR2 YFSETQ. This CDR3 contains 13 residues. CDR3 sequence reads: CASSFDSWSDYTF.

This chain's CDR3 is CASSLRGWQDETQYF. The V gene is TRBV27, the J gene TRBJ2-5; lacking DNA, the TRBD2 call made by TCRdb goes unchecked. The CDR3 consists of 15 residues. CDR1 MNHEY and CDR2 SMNVEV come from the germline V gene (reference sequence).

The chain recombines TRBV24-1 with TRBJ2-3; TCRdb lists TRBD1, though no DNA is available to test this call. Germline loops: CDR1 KGHDR, CDR2 SFDVKD. This CDR3 contains 16 residues. The CDR3 loop is CATSDLWGRGSDTQYF.

This CDR3 reads CASSDQQVTGELFF. The V and J genes are TRBV4-1 and TRBJ2-2; TCRdb's D call, TRBD1, is unchecked because there is no DNA. The CDR3 sequence is 14 residues long. Germline V CDR1 and CDR2: MGHRA, YSYEKL.